Listed below are T cell receptor beta chains from one sample, sequenced in a study of T cell repertoires in cytomegalovirus infection. No antigen has been identified for these receptors. One entry per CDR3 protein, called by TCRdb with MiXCR from the reads. This sample has some 350,000 distinct CDR3 sequences, with about 35% found just once. The sequencing here drew on cultured PBMCs, taken from culture after CMV antigen stimulation. These receptors were taken from a human donor in good health (CMV status not recorded). Some clones in this sample may be carry-over from other donors' samples. Both conserved end residues are trimmed from each CDR3. Each record gives: V gene, J gene, CDR3 protein.

TRBV20-1,TRBJ2-3,SAHPGGRAGDTQY
TRBV4-3,TRBJ1-6,ASSQDPSVPSSYNSPLH
TRBV20-1,TRBJ2-1,SASRASSSGLLGPGEQF
TRBV28,TRBJ2-3,ASSLTGRGVHGTDTQY
TRBV6-2/TRBV6-3,TRBJ2-7,ASSPGPPGYEQY
TRBV28,TRBJ2-1,ASRTTGGGNEQF
TRBV6-6,TRBJ1-1,ASSSPARPNTEAF
TRBV4-1,TRBJ1-1,ASSQDPGDRGMNTEAF
TRBV12-3/TRBV12-4,TRBJ2-3,ASSLQETDTQY
TRBV12-3/TRBV12-4,TRBJ2-2,ANLNYAGELF
TRBV7-2,TRBJ2-3,ASSPSTSGRGSQSDTQY
TRBV6-6,TRBJ1-4,ASVSAINEKLF
TRBV12-3/TRBV12-4,TRBJ2-5,ASSLALGERVYQETQY
TRBV20-1,TRBJ2-3,SARLAGATDTQY
TRBV12-3/TRBV12-4,TRBJ2-3,ASSPLGGGGGDTQY
TRBV5-6,TRBJ2-1,ASSSGLAGADYNEQF
TRBV7-9,TRBJ2-5,ASSLSTLQETQY
TRBV12-3/TRBV12-4,TRBJ2-2,ASSSRTGGVSGELF
TRBV20-1,TRBJ2-2,SAKLPSGTGELF
TRBV12-3/TRBV12-4,TRBJ2-3,ASSLDPTVDTQY
TRBV14,TRBJ2-7,ASSPDLAGLTYEQY
TRBV7-4,TRBJ1-2,ASSGAGLSYGYT